This T cell receptor (beta chain) originates from a study of T cell repertoires in cytomegalovirus infection. Looking at the study overall: Matching HLA type, along with CMV infection, was indicated by public TCR beta signatures. Broader study findings: Carriage of CMV together with the relevant HLA was identifiable through cumulative public TCR beta family frequency. Ex vivo responses were dominated by HLA-C-restricted CMV-specific TCR beta clonotypes.

MiXCR, applied by TCRdb to the reads, yields one record per CDR3 protein. The sample carries around 110,000 distinct CDR3 sequences, around 10% recorded once. The sample holds many counts of this clonotype. Its specificity is not known. This sequence was found in a human donor in good health (CMV status not recorded). Some clones in this sample may be carry-over from other donors' samples. Material: PBMCs, sequenced either directly or after in vitro stimulation (not recorded which).

The CDR3 is CASTTPGPPYEQYF. The CDR3 DNA sequence: TGTGCCAGCACTACCCCGGGACCACCCTACGAGCAGTACTTC. The chain links TRBV12-3 or TRBV12-4 to TRBJ2-7, with D perhaps given as TRBD1 or TRBD2 (5 bases each). V was trimmed by 7 bases and J by 2 bases, leaving 15 bases between them. CDR3 length: 14 amino acids.